Listed here are 15 T cell receptor beta chains from one sample, sequenced in a study of blood T cell repertoires in COVID-19. The table came from immunoSEQ multiplex PCR; TCRdb's copy has only in-frame clones and leaves some out. Among roughly 500,000 clones, over 75% were seen once, and the ten largest hold approximately 2.9%. The sample was peripheral blood. Every receptor here comes from a human donor in a cohort sampled during active COVID-19.

The rearrangement joins TRBV7-2 to TRBJ1-5; no clear D. V lost 3 bases to trimming and J lost 7 bases, with 13 bases between them. Germline values: CDR1 SGHTA, CDR2 FQGNSA. CDR3 length equals 14 residues. CDR3 sequence reads: CASSLSPGIQPQHF. CDR3 bases: TGTGCCAGCAGCTTGTCCCCCGGGATCCAGCCCCAGCATTTT.

The chain is built from TRBV6-5 and TRBJ2-1; TRBD2 aligns across 11 bases. The V gene end was trimmed by 6 bases and the J gene end by 9 bases; junction bases not matched to a gene: 10. Germline V lookup: CDR1 MNHEY, CDR2 SVGAGI. This CDR3 contains 15 residues. The CDR3 here is CASRTGTSGKPEQFF. CDR3 coding DNA: TGTGCCAGCAGAACCGGGACTAGCGGAAAACCTGAGCAGTTCTTC.

The chain links TRBV15 to TRBJ2-5; weak D call: TRBD2 (6 bases). Germline V gives CDR1 LNHNV, CDR2 YYDKDF (reference sequence). The CDR3 runs to 16 residues. Deletions cut 5 bases from V and 1 base from J, with 17 bases between. The CDR3 sequence: CATSGRRDTLQETQYF. Written as DNA, the CDR3 is TGTGCCACCAGCGGGAGGAGGGATACCCTCCAAGAGACCCAGTACTTC.

J is TRBJ2-7 and V is TRBV10-2; 8 bases line up with TRBD2. This CDR3 contains 14 residues. Trimming cost V 8 bases and J 0 bases; bases outside gene matches: 6. Germline V CDR1 and CDR2: WSHSY, SAAADI. Written as DNA, the CDR3 is TGCGCCAGCCGTTCGGGGACTAGCTCCTACGAGCAGTACTTC. This encodes CASRSGTSSYEQYF.

The genes are TRBV4-2 and TRBJ2-7, with D maybe TRBD1 (7 bases). Germline V gene sequence: CDR1 LGHNA, CDR2 YNFKEQ. The CDR3 contains 15 residues. With 3 bases removed from V and 7 bases from J, the gap between germline ends came to 19 bases. Here the CDR3 reads CASSQGAEGAREQYF. The CDR3 DNA reads TGTGCCAGCAGCCAGGGAGCGGAGGGGGCGCGGGAGCAGTACTTC.

This chain links TRBV28 with TRBJ2-5; 10 bases align to TRBD1. V gave up 6 bases and J gave up 6 bases; unmatched junction bases: 10. There are 15 residues in the CDR3. Germline CDR1 and CDR2: MDHEN and SYDVKM. Written as DNA, the CDR3 is TGTGCCAGCAGCCTGGCGACAGGGGGCGCGAAGACCCAGTACTTC. Amino acid sequence: CASSLATGGAKTQYF.

Regarding this clone: The sample carries other DNA sequences with the same CDR3. The gene calls are TRBV6-5 and TRBJ2-7, with 7 positions matching TRBD2. The V and J ends lost 6 bases and 2 bases, in that order; junction bases with no gene match: 4. The CDR3 totals 13 residues. CDR1 MNHEY and CDR2 SVGAGI come from the germline V gene. The CDR3 loop is CASRSSGTYEQYF. DNA of the CDR3: TGTGCCAGCAGGTCTAGCGGAACCTACGAGCAGTACTTC.

V gene TRBV15 combines with J gene TRBJ2-5; tentatively, D is TRBD1 (7 bases). The CDR3 extends over 16 amino acids. Deletions cut 5 bases from V and 0 bases from J, with 16 bases between. Germline CDR1 reads LNHNV; CDR2 reads YYDKDF (reference sequence). CDR3 region: CATSPGGGRDQETQYF. CDR3 sequence (DNA): TGTGCCACCAGCCCCGGAGGGGGCAGGGACCAAGAGACCCAGTACTTC.

The chain combines TRBV27 with TRBJ1-6; 11 nucleotides agree with TRBD1. This CDR3 spans 16 amino acids. Trimming cost V 5 bases and J 7 bases; bases outside gene matches: 7. Per the germline V gene, CDR1 is MNHEY and CDR2 is SMNVEV (reference sequence). The CDR3 sequence is CASSDYGTGGNSPLHF. CDR3 nucleotide sequence: TGTGCCAGCAGTGACTACGGGACAGGGGGGAATTCACCCCTCCACTTT.

The CDR3 protein is CASSQDETLAKNIQYF. DNA for the CDR3: TGCGCCAGCAGCCAAGATGAGACACTAGCCAAAAACATTCAGTACTTC. The chain employs TRBV4-3 and TRBJ2-4; D uncertain. The germline CDR1 and CDR2 sequences are LGHNA and YSLEER. Trimming took off 0 bases at V and 0 bases at J, with 9 bases between the two ends. This CDR3 contains 16 residues.

The chain couples TRBV24-1 to TRBJ2-5, with 8 positions matching TRBD1. The CDR3 is 16 residues long. In germline, CDR1 is KGHDR, CDR2 SFDVKD. The V segment lost 5 bases and the J segment 5 bases; nucleotides outside the gene matches: 12. In nucleotides, the CDR3 is TGTGCCACCAGTGTCCTGGACAGGGCCCTTGGGGAGACCCAGTACTTC. Protein sequence: CATSVLDRALGETQYF.

J is TRBJ1-2 and V is TRBV7-3; D is unresolved. Germline assignment: CDR1 SGHTA and CDR2 FQGTGA. V was trimmed by 2 bases and J by 0 bases, leaving 4 bases between them. The CDR3 contains 13 residues. Written as DNA, the CDR3 is TGTGCCAGCAGCTTATCCTCTAACTATGGCTACACCTTC. As protein: CASSLSSNYGYTF.

This chain links TRBV5-1 with TRBJ2-2, with TRBD1 matching over 12 bases. The V gene end was trimmed by 4 bases and the J gene end by 3 bases; junction bases not matched to a gene: 4. The V gene's germline CDR1 is SGHRS and CDR2 YFSETQ. CDR3 length equals 16 residues. This CDR3 is CASSPGTGGDTGELFF. CDR3 in DNA: TGCGCCAGCAGCCCCGGGACAGGGGGCGACACCGGGGAGCTGTTTTTT.

This clone has a handful of counts. The CDR3 sequence: CASSYSYETQYF. In DNA, the CDR3 is TGTGCCAGCAGTTACTCCTATGAGACCCAGTACTTC. The chain has TRBV6-2 or TRBV6-3 and TRBJ2-5; D is unresolved. This CDR3 has 12 amino acids. Germline V gene lookup returns CDR1 MNHEY and CDR2 SVGEGT. V was trimmed by 0 bases and J by 5 bases, leaving 4 bases between them.

The chain combines TRBV13 with TRBJ2-3; 14 nucleotides line up with TRBD2. The CDR3 runs to 16 residues. Per the germline V gene, CDR1 is PRHDT and CDR2 is FYEKMQ (reference sequence). After removal of 4 bases from V and 6 bases from J, the junction contained 6 bases not matched to a gene. CDR3 in DNA: TGTGCCAGCAGCTGGGGGACTAGCGGGAGTGTCGATACGCAGTATTTT. Protein: CASSWGTSGSVDTQYF.